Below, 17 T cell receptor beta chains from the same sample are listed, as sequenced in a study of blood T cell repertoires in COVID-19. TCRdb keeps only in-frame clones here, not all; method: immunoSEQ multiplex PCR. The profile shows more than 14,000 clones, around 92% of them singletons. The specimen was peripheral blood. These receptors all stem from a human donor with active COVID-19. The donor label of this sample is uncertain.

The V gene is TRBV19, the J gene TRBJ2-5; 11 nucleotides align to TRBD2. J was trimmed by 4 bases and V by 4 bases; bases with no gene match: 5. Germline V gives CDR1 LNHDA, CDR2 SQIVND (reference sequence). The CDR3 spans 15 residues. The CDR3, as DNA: TGTGCCAGTAGTACAACTAGCGGGGGCTCAGAGACCCAGTACTTC. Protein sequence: CASSTTSGGSETQYF.

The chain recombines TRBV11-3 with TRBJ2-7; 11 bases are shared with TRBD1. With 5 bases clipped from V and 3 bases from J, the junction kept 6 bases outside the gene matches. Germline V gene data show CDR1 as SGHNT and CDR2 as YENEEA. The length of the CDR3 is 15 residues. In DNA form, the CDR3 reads TGTGCCAGCAGCCCTCGGACAGGGGGCGTCTACGAGCAGTACTTC. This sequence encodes CASSPRTGGVYEQYF.

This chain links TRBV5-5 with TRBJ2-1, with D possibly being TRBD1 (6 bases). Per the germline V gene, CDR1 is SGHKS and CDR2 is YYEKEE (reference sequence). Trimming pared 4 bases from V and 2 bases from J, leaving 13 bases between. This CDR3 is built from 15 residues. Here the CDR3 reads CASSPTGTPYNEQFF. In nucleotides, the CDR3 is TGTGCCAGCAGCCCAACCGGGACACCCTACAATGAGCAGTTCTTC.

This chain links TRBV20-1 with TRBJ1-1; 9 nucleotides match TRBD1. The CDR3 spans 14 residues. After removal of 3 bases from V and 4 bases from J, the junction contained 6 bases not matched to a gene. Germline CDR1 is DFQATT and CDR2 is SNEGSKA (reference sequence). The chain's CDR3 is CSASEQGAGTEAFF. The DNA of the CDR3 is TGCAGTGCTAGTGAACAGGGGGCCGGCACTGAAGCTTTCTTT.

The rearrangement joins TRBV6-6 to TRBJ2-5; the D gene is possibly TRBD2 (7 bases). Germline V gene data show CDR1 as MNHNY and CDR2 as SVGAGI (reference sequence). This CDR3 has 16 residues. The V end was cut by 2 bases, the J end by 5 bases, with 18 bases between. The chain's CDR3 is CASSYPNRGAGETQYF. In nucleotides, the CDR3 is TGTGCCAGCAGTTACCCCAACCGGGGGGCGGGGGAGACCCAGTACTTC.

The CDR3 DNA reads TGTGCCAGCAGCCCATTGTCAGATACGCAGTATTTT. Residues: CASSPLSDTQYF. This sequence joins TRBV9 and TRBJ2-3, with D uncertain. V was clipped by 4 bases and J by 4 bases, with 7 bases between them. This CDR3 has 12 residues. CDR1 is SGDLS, CDR2 YYNGEE, per germline.

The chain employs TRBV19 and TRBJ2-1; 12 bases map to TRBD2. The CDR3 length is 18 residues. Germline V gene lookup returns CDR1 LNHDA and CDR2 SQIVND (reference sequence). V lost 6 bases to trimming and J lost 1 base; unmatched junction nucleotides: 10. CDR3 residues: CASRMGPSGGASYNEQFF. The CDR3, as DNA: TGTGCCAGTAGGATGGGTCCTAGCGGGGGGGCTTCCTACAATGAGCAGTTCTTC.

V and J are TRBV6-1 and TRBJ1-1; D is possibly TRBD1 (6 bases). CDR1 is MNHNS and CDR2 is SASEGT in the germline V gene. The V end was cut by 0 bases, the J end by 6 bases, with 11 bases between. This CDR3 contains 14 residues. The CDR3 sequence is CASSEATGSAEAFF. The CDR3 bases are TGTGCCAGCAGTGAAGCCACAGGGAGCGCTGAAGCTTTCTTT.

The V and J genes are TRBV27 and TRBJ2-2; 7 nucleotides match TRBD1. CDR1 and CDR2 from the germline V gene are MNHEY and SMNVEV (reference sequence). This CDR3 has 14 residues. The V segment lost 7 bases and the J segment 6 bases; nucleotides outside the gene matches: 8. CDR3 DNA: TGTGCCAGCACCTCGACAGGGAGCCCCGGGGAGCTGTTTTTT. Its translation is CASTSTGSPGELFF.

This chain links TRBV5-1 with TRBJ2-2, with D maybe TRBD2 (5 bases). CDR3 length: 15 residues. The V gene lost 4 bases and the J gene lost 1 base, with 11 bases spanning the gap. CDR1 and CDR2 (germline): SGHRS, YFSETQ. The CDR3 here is CASSPIGGNTGELFF. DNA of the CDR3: TGCGCCAGCAGCCCCATCGGAGGGAACACCGGGGAGCTGTTTTTT.

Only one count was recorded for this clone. The CDR3: CASSFGQKNTEAFF. The CDR3 DNA reads TGCGCCAGCAGCTTCGGACAGAAGAACACTGAAGCTTTCTTT. The chain recombines TRBV5-1 with TRBJ1-1; TRBD1 might be the D (6 bases). Germline-derived CDR1 and CDR2 are SGHRS and YFSETQ. This CDR3 region has 14 residues. The V and J ends lost 2 bases and 1 base respectively, with 9 bases between them. Based on the CDR3 plus reference TRBV5-1 and TRBJ1-1, the full variable domain is KAGVTQTPRYLIKTRGQQVTLSCSPISGHRSVSWYQQTPGQGLQFLFEYFSETQRNKGNFPGRFSGRQFSNSRSEMNVSTLELGDSALYLCASSFGQKNTEAFFGQGTRLTVV.

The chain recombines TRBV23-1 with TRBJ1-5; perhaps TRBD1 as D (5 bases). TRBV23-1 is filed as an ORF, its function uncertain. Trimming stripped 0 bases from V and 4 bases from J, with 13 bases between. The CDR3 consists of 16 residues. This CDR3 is CASSQSSGVINQPQHF. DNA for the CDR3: TGCGCCAGCAGTCAATCTTCGGGGGTGATAAATCAGCCCCAGCATTTT.

The chain's CDR3 is CASSPYGLAGGFSYNEQFF. The CDR3 nucleotides read TGTGCCAGCTCACCTTACGGACTAGCGGGGGGATTCTCCTACAATGAGCAGTTCTTC. The gene calls are TRBV18 and TRBJ2-1; 14 positions agree with TRBD2. The CDR3 runs 19 residues. Germline V gives CDR1 KGHSH, CDR2 LQKENI. V lost 3 bases, J lost 0 bases, and 7 bases stayed unmatched.

The CDR3 spells CASSTPDLLAGVGEQFF. The CDR3 coding sequence is TGTGCCAGTAGTACCCCGGATCTCTTAGCGGGAGTGGGTGAGCAGTTCTTC. The chain combines TRBV19 with TRBJ2-1; 9 positions match TRBD2. With 4 bases clipped from V and 9 bases from J, the junction kept 16 bases outside the gene matches. The CDR3 spans 17 residues. Germline V gene sequence: CDR1 LNHDA, CDR2 SQIVND (reference sequence).

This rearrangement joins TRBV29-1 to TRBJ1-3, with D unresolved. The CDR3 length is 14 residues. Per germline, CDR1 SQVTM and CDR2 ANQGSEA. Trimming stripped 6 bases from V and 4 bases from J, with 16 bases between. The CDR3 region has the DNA TGCAGCGTGGAGGACGGTATTGGGGGAAACACCATATATTTT. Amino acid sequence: CSVEDGIGGNTIYF.

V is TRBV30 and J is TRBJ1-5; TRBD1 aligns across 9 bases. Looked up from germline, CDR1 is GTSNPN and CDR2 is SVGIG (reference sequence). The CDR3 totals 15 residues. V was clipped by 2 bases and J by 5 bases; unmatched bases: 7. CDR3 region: CAWSSPQGAYQPQHF. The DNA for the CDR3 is TGTGCCTGGAGTTCCCCACAGGGGGCGTATCAGCCCCAGCATTTT. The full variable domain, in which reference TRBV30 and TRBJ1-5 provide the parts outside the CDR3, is SQTIHQWPATLVQPVGSPLSLECTVEGTSNPNLYWYRQAAGRGLQLLFYSVGIGQISSEVPQNLSASRPQDRQFILSSKKLLLSDSGFYLCAWSSPQGAYQPQHFGDGTRLSIL.

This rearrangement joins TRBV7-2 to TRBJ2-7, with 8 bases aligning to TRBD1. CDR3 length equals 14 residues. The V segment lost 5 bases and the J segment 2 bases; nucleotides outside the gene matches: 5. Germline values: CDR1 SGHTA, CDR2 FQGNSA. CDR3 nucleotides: TGTGCCAGCAGCCAGAGACAGGGGCCCTACGAGCAGTACTTC. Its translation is CASSQRQGPYEQYF.